Below, 22 T cell receptor beta chains from the same sample are listed, as sequenced in a study of identical twins. In TCRdb, the 5' RACE reads were re-called with MiXCR into one record per CDR3 protein. The sample shows 200,000 to 250,000 distinct CDR3 sequences, 6% to 7% of them seen only once. These same data were also listed under a study on T cells expressing NK-cell markers.

The specimen sequenced was CD8+ T cells sorted from blood. The receptors were sampled from a woman between 18 and 30 years old in good health.

In this sample, this clonotype turned up a few times. The chain combines TRBV13 with TRBJ2-1; D is unresolved. CDR1 PRHDT and CDR2 FYEKMQ come from the germline V gene (reference sequence). This CDR3 region has 13 residues. V lost 6 bases and J 4 bases, leaving 10 bases between the germline ends. CDR3 nucleotide sequence: TGTGCCAGCAGGTACGGATCTTACAATGAGCAGTTCTTC. It translates to CASRYGSYNEQFF. The entire variable domain, with the rest obtained from reference TRBV13 and TRBJ2-1, is as follows: AAGVIQSPRHLIKEKRETATLKCYPIPRHDTVYWYQQGPGQDPQFLISFYEKMQSDKGSIPDRFSAQQFSDYHSELNMSSLELGDSALYFCASRYGSYNEQFFGPGTRLTVL.

There are many counts of this clonotype. The J gene is TRBJ2-7, the V gene TRBV11-2; D might be TRBD1 (6 bases). Deletions cut 3 bases from V and 2 bases from J, with 11 bases between. CDR1 is SGHAT and CDR2 is FQNNGV in the germline V gene. This CDR3 is 14 amino acids long. This CDR3 reads CASSFGGQTYEQYF. The CDR3 nucleotides are TGTGCCAGCAGCTTCGGAGGACAGACCTACGAGCAGTACTTC.

This sequence joins TRBV27 and TRBJ2-3; TRBD1 agrees at 11 bases. The ends lost 6 bases at V and 4 bases at J; junction bases unmatched: 6. This CDR3 contains 15 residues. Germline-derived CDR1 and CDR2 are MNHEY and SMNVEV (reference sequence). CDR3 sequence: CASSDRDRGSDTQYF. The CDR3 DNA follows: TGTGCCAGCAGCGACCGGGACAGGGGGTCAGATACGCAGTATTTT.

This chain uses TRBV3-1 with TRBJ2-7; D possibly corresponds to TRBD1 (5 bases). CDR1 and CDR2 from the germline V gene are LGHDT and YNNKEL (reference sequence). This CDR3 has 14 amino acids. The germline V and J ends were trimmed by 8 bases and 4 bases, with 18 bases remaining between them. DNA of the CDR3: TGTGCCAGCGGACCAAGGGGCCCGGAATACGAGCAGTACTTC. Its translation is CASGPRGPEYEQYF.

The chain combines TRBV12-5 with TRBJ2-5, with D perhaps matching TRBD2 (6 bases). This CDR3 has 17 residues. Germline CDR1 is LGHNT and CDR2 is FRNRAP. The ends were cut back, 0 bases at V and 0 bases at J, with 14 bases in the middle. In DNA form, the CDR3 reads TGTGCTAGTGGTTTGGTACTAGGGGAGGAATACCAAGAGACCCAGTACTTC. Translated, it gives CASGLVLGEEYQETQYF. The full variable domain, completed using reference TRBV12-5 and TRBJ2-5, is DARVTQTPRHKVTEMGQEVTMRCQPILGHNTVFWYRQTMMQGLELLAYFRNRAPLDDSGMPKDRFSAEMPDATLATLKIQPSEPRDSAVYFCASGLVLGEEYQETQYFGPGTRLLVL.

The table lists this clonotype with many counts. This chain links TRBV5-1 with TRBJ2-5; a possible D gene is TRBD1 (6 bases). The CDR3 extends over 15 amino acids. Germline CDR1 SGHRS, CDR2 YFSETQ. V lost 4 bases and J 3 bases, leaving 16 bases between the germline ends. CDR3 coding DNA: TGCGCCAGCAGCAGTGACAGTAGGACAGAAGAGACCCAGTACTTC. It translates to CASSSDSRTEETQYF.

This clonotype was detected a few times. The rearrangement joins TRBV6-5 to TRBJ2-3; no clear D gene. CDR1 is MNHEY and CDR2 is SVGAGI in the germline V gene. CDR3 length: 11 residues. Trimming left V 6 bases short and J 4 bases short, with 5 bases between. The CDR3 sequence is CASRFADTQYF. The CDR3 bases are TGTGCCAGCAGGTTTGCAGATACGCAGTATTTT.

This clonotype has ten or more counts. At one end the junction does not follow the germline gene, possibly because of a read error. The V and J genes are TRBV12-3 or TRBV12-4 and TRBJ2-1; D tentatively reads TRBD1 or TRBD2 (5 bases each). This CDR3 comprises 11 residues. The CDR3 sequence: CASSHSGTDHF. The DNA for the CDR3 is TGTGCCAGCAGTCATTCCGGGACCGACCACTTC.

The gene calls are TRBV30 and TRBJ2-7; no reliable D call. This CDR3 spans 11 amino acids. V was pared by 3 bases and J by 3 bases, with 6 bases between. The germline CDR1 and CDR2 sequences are GTSNPN and SVGIG (reference sequence). The CDR3 DNA reads as TGTGCCTGGAGAGTAGGCTACGAGCAGTACTTC. Translation gives CAWRVGYEQYF.

This clonotype has only a few counts. The V gene is TRBV6-4, the J gene TRBJ2-1; D perhaps matches TRBD2 (5 bases). V was trimmed by 2 bases and J by 0 bases, leaving 20 bases between them. The CDR3 length is 19 residues. CDR1 is MRHNA, CDR2 SNTAGT, per germline. CDR3 protein: CASSDGLWTDLSSYNEQFF. CDR3 bases: TGTGCCAGCAGTGACGGACTTTGGACTGACTTAAGCTCCTACAATGAGCAGTTCTTC.

This clonotype came up a few times. J is TRBJ2-1 and V is TRBV10-3, with D hard to call. CDR3 size: 15 residues. CDR1 and CDR2 (germline): ENHRY, SYGVKD. V lost 1 base and J 1 base, leaving 8 bases between the germline ends. The CDR3 sequence: CAISELEGSYNEQFF. Written as DNA, the CDR3 is TGTGCCATCAGTGAGTTGGAAGGTTCCTACAATGAGCAGTTCTTC.

This clonotype has a count of ten or more. CDR3 sequence: CASSSPTEIETQYF. The DNA of the CDR3 is TGTGCCAGCAGCTCACCCACCGAGATAGAGACCCAGTACTTC. The chain couples TRBV7-2 to TRBJ2-5; D unclear. CDR3 size: 14 residues. The V and J ends lost 4 bases and 4 bases respectively, with 13 bases between them. Germline CDR1 reads SGHTA; CDR2 reads FQGNSA. The complete variable domain, with remaining parts taken from reference TRBV7-2 and TRBJ2-5, reads GAGVSQSPSNKVTEKGKDVELRCDPISGHTALYWYRQSLGQGLEFLIYFQGNSAPDKSGLPSDRFSAERTGGSVSTLTIQRTQQEDSAVYLCASSSPTEIETQYFGPGTRLLVL.

The chain couples TRBV20-1 to TRBJ1-5; tentatively, D is TRBD1 (5 bases). The V gene lost 3 bases and the J gene lost 4 bases, with 19 bases spanning the gap. The CDR3 has 16 residues. From germline, CDR1 is DFQATT and CDR2 SNEGSKA (reference sequence). CDR3: CSASPQSGIKNQPQHF. CDR3 coding DNA: TGCAGTGCTAGCCCACAGTCAGGGATTAAGAATCAGCCCCAGCATTTT.

This clonotype showed up many times. The chain employs TRBV20-1 and TRBJ1-4, with D unresolved. CDR1 is DFQATT and CDR2 is SNEGSKA in the germline V gene (reference sequence). This CDR3 comprises 13 residues. Trimming left V 5 bases short and J 7 bases short, with 14 bases between. CDR3 amino acids: CSAEIFDSEKLFF. In nucleotides, the CDR3 is TGCAGTGCTGAGATTTTCGATAGTGAAAAACTGTTTTTT.

This clonotype has a handful of counts. This chain uses TRBV5-1 with TRBJ2-3; 10 bases align to TRBD1. CDR1 is SGHRS and CDR2 is YFSETQ in the germline V gene. There are 15 residues in the CDR3. V was pared by 3 bases and J by 4 bases, with 5 bases of the junction left unmatched. CDR3 nucleotide sequence: TGCGCCAGCAGCTGGTGGGACAGGGGTCCAGATACGCAGTATTTT. Translated, it gives CASSWWDRGPDTQYF.

This clonotype was detected many times. V is TRBV7-9 and J is TRBJ2-1; 11 bases align to TRBD2. Losses at the gene ends were 5 bases for V and 3 bases for J; bases not matched to a gene: 9. Germline V lookup: CDR1 SEHNR, CDR2 FQNEAQ (reference sequence). CDR3 length: 17 amino acids. In DNA, the CDR3 is TGTGCCAGCAGCACCGGCCCTAGCGGGGGGTTCTACAATGAGCAGTTCTTC. Amino acid sequence: CASSTGPSGGFYNEQFF.

A few counts support this clonotype. The chain has TRBV6-1 and TRBJ2-7; D gene uncertain. The V end lost 10 bases, the J end lost 4 bases, and 11 bases lay between the germline ends. The CDR3 is made up of 11 amino acids. Germline V CDR1 and CDR2: MNHNS, SASEGT. CDR3 residues: CAITRPYEQYF. For the CDR3, the DNA is TGTGCCATCACGCGACCGTACGAGCAGTACTTC.

This clonotype has at least ten counts. The gene calls are TRBV4-3 and TRBJ1-1; D is perhaps TRBD1 (5 bases). Germline CDR1 and CDR2: LGHNA and YSLEER. The V gene lost 0 bases and the J gene lost 5 bases, with 7 bases spanning the gap. The CDR3 has 13 residues. The CDR3 is CASSQDGGTEAFF. As DNA, the CDR3 is TGCGCCAGCAGCCAAGATGGGGGGACTGAAGCTTTCTTT.

This clonotype appeared many times. The chain combines TRBV6-2 or TRBV6-3 with TRBJ2-7; TRBD2 aligns across 7 bases. This CDR3 is 15 amino acids long. Germline V CDR1 and CDR2: MNHEY, SVGEGT. The V segment lost 6 bases and the J segment 4 bases; nucleotides outside the gene matches: 12. The CDR3 coding sequence is TGTGCCAGCAGCCTACAATGGACTAGAGAATACGAGCAGTACTTC. Its protein is CASSLQWTREYEQYF.

This clonotype was picked up many times. The chain has TRBV20-1 and TRBJ1-1, with a possible D match to TRBD1 (5 bases). Germline assignment: CDR1 DFQATT and CDR2 SNEGSKA (reference sequence). V lost 3 bases and J 4 bases, leaving 6 bases between the germline ends. This CDR3 has 11 residues. The CDR3 DNA sequence: TGCAGTGCTAGCGGGGGCACTGAAGCTTTCTTT. Encoded protein: CSASGGTEAFF.

This clonotype came up a few times. V is TRBV29-1 and J is TRBJ2-3; 15 positions match TRBD2. From germline, CDR1 is SQVTM and CDR2 ANQGSEA. With V trimmed by 2 bases and J by 2 bases, 5 bases remained unmatched. The CDR3 is made up of 17 amino acids. CDR3 sequence (DNA): TGCAGCGTTGAACCGGGACTAGCGGGGGGTTCCACAGATACGCAGTATTTT. This gives the protein CSVEPGLAGGSTDTQYF.

This chain links TRBV6-1 with TRBJ2-7; no reliable D call. The V gene lost 4 bases and the J gene lost 2 bases, with 9 bases spanning the gap. Germline V CDR1 and CDR2: MNHNS, SASEGT. The CDR3 runs 13 residues. In DNA, the CDR3 is TGTGCCAGCAGTGCGGAAAGTGCCTACGAGCAGTACTTC. This codes for CASSAESAYEQYF.